Each of the 18 T cell receptor beta chains below was sequenced from the same sample in a study of blood T cells in healthy people across ages. A sample-barcoded 5' primer and a J-beta primer mix were used in a second PCR of roughly 7 to 11 cycles. TCRdb reprocessed the 5' RACE reads with MiXCR, giving one entry per CDR3 protein. The sample yields 1.2 million to 1.5 million distinct CDR3 sequences, approximately 40% seen once. Specimen: blood. The origin of the receptors is a woman aged 18-35 years in good health.

In this sample, this clonotype turned up once. The gene calls are TRBV25-1 and TRBJ2-2; 8 bases match TRBD2. CDR1 MGHDK and CDR2 SYGVNS come from the germline V gene. Trimming took 6 bases from V and 6 from J; bases not matched to a gene: 15. This CDR3 spans 17 amino acids. CDR3 DNA sequence: TGTGCCAGCAGGGGCCCTAGCGGGTCGGGACCCGCCGGGGAGCTGTTTTTT. It codes for CASRGPSGSGPAGELFF.

V gene TRBV6-4 combines with J gene TRBJ2-1; 10 bases align to TRBD2. V gave up 2 bases and J gave up 4 bases; unmatched junction bases: 2. CDR3 length equals 15 residues. The germline V gene encodes CDR1 MRHNA and CDR2 SNTAGT. In nucleotides, the CDR3 is TGTGCCAGCAGTGACAAAGCGGGAGGGTACAATGAGCAGTTCTTC. Protein: CASSDKAGGYNEQFF.

V and J are TRBV4-2 and TRBJ2-3; 10 positions agree with TRBD2. This CDR3 spans 20 amino acids. Trimming at V came to 1 base and at J to 5 bases, leaving 18 bases not matched to a gene. Germline V lookup: CDR1 LGHNA, CDR2 YNFKEQ. CDR3 region: CASSQVGSKGVAGGRDTQYF. CDR3 in DNA: TGTGCCAGCAGCCAAGTGGGATCAAAAGGGGTAGCGGGGGGTAGAGATACGCAGTATTTT.

This clonotype was picked up a small number of times. V usage is TRBV20-1 and J usage is TRBJ1-6; 10 nucleotides match TRBD1. This CDR3 is 18 amino acids long. Trimming cost V 0 bases and J 6 bases; bases outside gene matches: 11. CDR1 is DFQATT, CDR2 SNEGSKA, per germline (reference sequence). The CDR3 DNA is TGCAGTGCTAGAGACTACGGTGAGACAGGGGGCGGTAATTCACCCCTCCACTTT. Its protein is CSARDYGETGGGNSPLHF.

The V gene is TRBV5-1, the J gene TRBJ2-7, with D tentatively TRBD1 (6 bases). Trimming left V 3 bases short and J 4 bases short, with 17 bases between. Germline V gene sequence: CDR1 SGHRS, CDR2 YFSETQ. This CDR3 contains 15 residues. The CDR3 nucleotides read TGCGCCAGCAGCTCACTTACCGGGACATCTTACGAGCAGTACTTC. Translated, it gives CASSSLTGTSYEQYF.

There are a few counts of this clonotype. The rearrangement uses TRBV25-1 and TRBJ2-5; TRBD2 might be the D (7 bases). The CDR3 is 16 residues long. In germline, CDR1 is MGHDK, CDR2 SYGVNS. Trimming cost V 1 base and J 1 base, with 13 bases left between them. This CDR3 reads CASSEWGGSAQETQYF. In nucleotides, the CDR3 is TGTGCCAGCAGTGAATGGGGGGGCTCCGCCCAAGAGACCCAGTACTTC.

The chain carries TRBV11-2 and TRBJ2-2, with 11 positions matching TRBD2. The CDR3 loop spans 18 amino acids. Per the germline V gene, CDR1 is SGHAT and CDR2 is FQNNGV. Trimming removed 6 bases from V and 2 bases from J; junction bases left unmatched: 11. CDR3 DNA: TGTGCCAGCAGAAGGAGGCTGACTAGCGGGGATAACACCGGGGAGCTGTTTTTT. It specifies CASRRRLTSGDNTGELFF. The variable domain in full, with the rest retrieved from reference TRBV11-2 and TRBJ2-2, is EAGVAQSPRYKIIEKRQSVAFWCNPISGHATLYWYQQILGQGPKLLIQFQNNGVVDDSQLPKDRFSAERLKGVDSTLKIQPAKLEDSAVYLCASRRRLTSGDNTGELFFGEGSRLTVL.

The genes are TRBV20-1 and TRBJ2-7; D might be TRBD1 (6 bases). The tail of the sequence fits TRBJ2-5 better, so the J call may be wrong. The germline V gene encodes CDR1 DFQATT and CDR2 SNEGSKA (reference sequence). The CDR3 runs 14 residues. CDR3: CSAIMGTRIETQYF. DNA of the CDR3: TGCAGTGCTATAATGGGGACAAGGATTGAGACCCAGTACTTC.

The chain combines TRBV11-2 with TRBJ2-1, with D possibly called TRBD1 or TRBD2 (5 bases each). V was pared by 5 bases and J by 5 bases, with 16 bases between. Germline-derived CDR1 and CDR2 are SGHAT and FQNNGV. The CDR3 is 15 residues long. DNA for the CDR3: TGTGCCAGCAGCGGGAGCAGGGTGATAAACAATGAGCAGTTCTTC. Encoded protein: CASSGSRVINNEQFF.

The chain combines TRBV19 with TRBJ1-5; D might be TRBD1 (6 bases). The germline V gene has CDR1 LNHDA and CDR2 SQIVND (reference sequence). Trimming removed 0 bases at V and 15 bases at J, with 21 bases between. The CDR3 is 15 amino acids. In DNA form, the CDR3 reads TGTGCCAGTAGTATAGATCCTCGACAGGATGTCTCCTGGCATTTT. Amino acids: CASSIDPRQDVSWHF.

The V and J genes are TRBV5-1 and TRBJ2-7; D remains ambiguous. V lost 1 base, J lost 0 bases, and 11 bases lay in between. CDR1 is SGHRS and CDR2 is YFSETQ in the germline V gene. The CDR3 is made up of 15 amino acids. The CDR3 bases are TGCGCCAGCAGCTTGTTACCGGATAGCTCCTACGAGCAGTACTTC. Amino acids: CASSLLPDSSYEQYF.

The DNA for the CDR3 is TGTGCCAGCAGCGAAGTAGCGGGAGTTGGGTCCTACGAGCAGTACTTC. Its protein product is CASSEVAGVGSYEQYF. This chain connects TRBV7-2 to TRBJ2-7, with 9 positions matching TRBD2. The CDR3 sequence is 16 residues long. Germline V gene data show CDR1 as SGHTA and CDR2 as FQGNSA. The ends lost 5 bases at V and 1 base at J; junction bases unmatched: 9.

In its sample, this clonotype was seen a few times. The V and J genes are TRBV6-1 and TRBJ1-2; no clear D. CDR1 and CDR2 from the germline V gene are MNHNS and SASEGT. Trimming shortened V by 6 bases and J by 12 bases, and 14 bases separated the two germline ends. This CDR3 contains 11 residues. The CDR3 DNA is TGTGCCAGCAGCGCGTCCCGGTTCCACACCTTC. Protein: CASSASRFHTF.

Points on this clonotype: This may arise from a read error, as a much more abundant clone is one base away. This chain connects TRBV4-1 to TRBJ2-3; the match to TRBD2 covers 11 bases. The germline CDR1 and CDR2 sequences are MGHRA and YSYEKL. CDR3 length equals 14 residues. The CDR3 is CASTGTSGTDTRYF. In DNA, the CDR3 is TGCGCCAGCACCGGGACTAGCGGCACAGATACGCGGTATTTT.

This chain connects TRBV12-3 or TRBV12-4 to TRBJ2-3; D not certain. The CDR3 loop spans 12 amino acids. V lost 5 bases to trimming and J lost 6 bases, with 9 bases between them. CDR3 nucleotides: TGTGCCAGCAGTGCCCATTTGGATACGCAGTATTTT. The encoded protein is CASSAHLDTQYF.

This clonotype was recorded at least ten times. The chain uses TRBV20-1 and TRBJ2-3; 7 positions agree with TRBD2. Germline loops: CDR1 DFQATT, CDR2 SNEGSKA (reference sequence). J lost 3 bases, V lost 6 bases, and 3 bases had no gene match. This CDR3 comprises 12 residues. This CDR3 reads CSARRGTDTQYF. CDR3 DNA: TGCAGTGCCCGGCGGGGGACAGATACGCAGTATTTT.

This chain connects TRBV20-1 to TRBJ2-3, with 11 bases matching TRBD2. V lost 5 bases, J lost 3 bases, and 1 base stayed unmatched. The germline gives CDR1 DFQATT, CDR2 SNEGSKA (reference sequence). This CDR3 region has 13 residues. For the CDR3, the DNA is TGCAGTGCTCCTAGCGGGGGGACAGATACGCAGTATTTT. It translates to CSAPSGGTDTQYF.

This chain joins TRBV10-3 and TRBJ2-3; unclear D gene. The CDR3 totals 15 residues. Trimming took off 2 bases at V and 0 bases at J, with 9 bases between the two ends. The V gene's germline CDR1 is ENHRY and CDR2 SYGVKD. This CDR3 reads CAISESLVSTDTQYF. The CDR3 DNA is TGTGCCATCAGTGAGAGTCTAGTTAGCACAGATACGCAGTATTTT.